The sequence of this T cell receptor beta chain was determined in a study of OX40 agonist ivuxolimab in advanced cancers. The CDR3 spans 13 residues. The V end was cut by 8 bases, the J end by 0 bases, with 9 bases between. Germline CDR1 SGHTA, CDR2 FQGTGA. Method: immunoSEQ multiplex PCR; TCRdb's copy keeps in-frame clones and lacks some. The sample shows 30,000 to 40,000 clones, 80% to 95% of them seen only once. This clone was observed once. The receptor's source is an adult with an advanced solid tumor such as melanoma, head and neck, liver or kidney cancer. The rearrangement uses TRBV7-3 and TRBJ2-3, with D unclear. Here the sequenced sample was CD4+ or CD8+ T cells sorted from blood, taken in a trial of the OX40 agonist ivuxolimab. The CDR3 DNA reads TGTGCCAGCGGAAGGTCTAGCACAGATACGCAGTATTTT. This encodes CASGRSSTDTQYF.